This TCR beta chain was captured by sequencing in a study of blood T cells in healthy people across ages. Broader study findings: Per million T cells, the diversity of TCR beta decreased roughly linearly as age advanced.

A sample-barcoded 5' primer and a J-beta primer mix were used in a second PCR of about 7 to 12 cycles. TCRdb re-called the 5' RACE reads through MiXCR, storing one row per CDR3 protein. The sample has hundreds of thousands of distinct CDR3 sequences, roughly 41% seen once. V lost 5 bases to trimming and J lost 7 bases; unmatched junction nucleotides: 7. This CDR3 contains 14 residues. Per germline, CDR1 SGHNT and CDR2 YENEEA. A note on this clonotype: Its antigen is not known.

Donors were systemically healthy Caucasian individuals from Russia aged about 6 to 100 years. The gene calls are TRBV11-3 and TRBJ2-3; 9 bases map to TRBD1. The receptor comes from a man at least 80 years old in good health. Sequencing was carried out using blood. The CDR3 loop reads CASSITGGENTQYF. CDR3 nucleotide sequence: TGTGCCAGCAGCATCACAGGGGGCGAGAATACGCAGTATTTT. Drawing the rest from reference TRBV11-3 and TRBJ2-3, the complete variable domain is EAGVVQSPRYKIIEKKQPVAFWCNPISGHNTLYWYLQNLGQGPELLIRYENEEAVDDSQLPKDRFSAERLKGVDSTLKIQPAELGDSAVYLCASSITGGENTQYFGPGTRLTVL.